The entry below gives a single T cell receptor beta chain sequence along with its context. The CDR3 has 12 residues. The germline V gene encodes CDR1 MNHEY and CDR2 SVGAGI. Trimming pared 4 bases from V and 4 bases from J, leaving 8 bases between. These data originate in a study of blood T cell repertoires in COVID-19. Overall study: Specimens from acute and convalescent COVID-19 originated in the United States, Italy and Spain. The analysed material was cDNA or gDNA that came from T cells, B-cell-depleted T cells, or PBMCs.

Per the original data handling: Nucleated cell number was recorded as an estimate derived from reference gene primer amplification. Assay: immunoSEQ multiplex PCR; the TCRdb copy retains only in-frame clones and omits some. V, J and clone size are taken as reported in that table, and D and trimming were inferred from the DNA itself. This sample has some 250,000 clones, with roughly 86% found just once. This receptor was obtained from a woman aged 65 to 85 with active or convalescent COVID-19. The chain recombines TRBV6-5 with TRBJ2-7; tentatively, D is TRBD1 (6 bases). Sequenced sample: peripheral blood. CDR3 coding DNA: TGTGCCAGCAGTTTTGGACAGTACGAGCAGTACTTC. As protein: CASSFGQYEQYF.